This TCR beta chain was documented in a study of T cell repertoires in cytomegalovirus infection. Study background: Matching HLA type, along with CMV infection, was indicated by public TCR beta signatures.

V was clipped by 5 bases and J by 3 bases, with 14 bases between them. This CDR3 comprises 15 residues. The V gene's germline CDR1 is MNHNS and CDR2 SASEGT. Whole-study results and caveats: The study identified carriers of CMV plus the relevant HLA from cumulative public TCR beta family frequency.

TCRdb reprocessed the reads via MiXCR and lists one record per CDR3 protein. This sample has some 900,000 distinct CDR3 sequences, with 30% to 35% found just once. This clonotype showed up many times. The antigen remains undetermined. The clonotype was recovered from a human donor in good health (CMV status not recorded). Some clones in this sample may be carry-over from other donors' samples. This specimen consisted of cultured CD8+ T cells from PBMCs, obtained from culture after CMV antigen stimulation. The chain is built from TRBV6-1 and TRBJ1-5; D possibly corresponds to TRBD1 (5 bases). The CDR3 DNA reads TGTGCCAGCAGTTATGAAACAGGAGACAATCAGCCCCAGCATTTT. It encodes CASSYETGDNQPQHF.